What follows are 2 T cell receptor beta chains derived from one specimen sequenced in a study of shared clonotypes between healthy human individuals. Using immunoSEQ multiplex PCR, the repertoire was profiled, and TCRdb retains in-frame clones only, with some absent. Among some 1 million clones listed, under 80% were seen once. Specimen: memory CD4+ T cells sorted from blood. Subset noted: CD45RA-negative fraction. The source of these receptors is a man aged 18 to 35 in good health.

This chain joins TRBV19 and TRBJ2-1; either TRBD1 or TRBD2 may fit D (5 bases each). This CDR3 comprises 15 residues. V lost 6 bases to trimming and J lost 2 bases, with 14 bases between them. Per germline, CDR1 LNHDA and CDR2 SQIVND (reference sequence). CDR3 residues: CASRIGVGPYNEQFF. The CDR3 DNA sequence: TGTGCCAGTAGAATCGGGGTGGGACCCTACAATGAGCAGTTCTTC.

V is TRBV7-3 and J is TRBJ1-1; no clear D gene. The CDR3 contains 12 residues. Trimming cost V 7 bases and J 0 bases, with 6 bases left between them. The V gene's germline CDR1 is SGHTA and CDR2 FQGTGA. CDR3 nucleotides: TGTGCCAGCACAGGTTTGAACACTGAAGCTTTCTTT. Its translation is CASTGLNTEAFF.